This TCR beta chain was sequenced for a study of cytomegalovirus exposure and HLA in healthy donors. Measured with immunoSEQ multiplex PCR; TCRdb has only the in-frame clones, and not every one. The repertoire consists of some 49,000 clones, with almost 95% occurring once and the leading ten covering around 1.4%. Losses at the gene ends were 3 bases for V and 5 bases for J; bases not matched to a gene: 3. The germline CDR1 and CDR2 sequences are LNHDA and SQIVND (reference sequence). This CDR3 region has 14 residues. In this sample, this clone is medium-sized. Its antigen is currently unknown. General study results and limits: There were 150 to 200 TCR beta chains listed as cytomegalovirus-associated. The TCR clusters that emerged in the first cohort tended, a later analysis found, to co-occur in the 95 to 150 validation repertoires. Rare TCR sequences dominated, though some public TCRs recurred in many donors. As confirmed in vitro, a few CMV-associated chains were specific for CMV antigens.

The clonotype was recovered from a man between 18 and 35 years old in good health and CMV-seronegative. Sequenced sample: PBMCs. This sequence joins TRBV19 and TRBJ2-2; 7 bases agree with TRBD1. The CDR3 sequence: CASSIGTETGELFF. In DNA form, the CDR3 reads TGTGCCAGTAGTATCGGGACAGAAACCGGGGAGCTGTTTTTT.